These 26 T cell receptor beta chains share one sample of origin, sequenced in a study of post-analysis software for immune sequencing data. Findings of the study overall: Higher frequency in patients than in controls was seen for roughly five TRBV segments, with TRBV5-6, TRBV5-1 and TRBV20-1 among them.

Their target antigens are unknown. The library was made from cDNA and included unique molecular identifiers. MiXCR, applied by TCRdb to the PCR reads, yields one record per CDR3 protein. The data hold about 570,000 distinct CDR3 sequences, with approximately 31% observed a single time. Sequenced sample: blood. These receptors were collected from a girl aged 2 to 17 with multiple sclerosis.

A word on this clonotype: This may be a read error: a much more frequent sequence differs by one nucleotide. This chain connects TRBV7-2 to TRBJ2-7; D gene uncertain. The V gene lost 1 base and the J gene lost 6 bases, with 10 bases spanning the gap. Germline V lookup: CDR1 SGHTA, CDR2 FQGNSA. The length of the CDR3 is 13 residues. CDR3 loop: CASSLVVGREQYF. CDR3 DNA sequence: TGTGCCAGCAGCTTAGTGGTCGGCCGCGAGCAGTACTTC.

The gene calls are TRBV6-4 and TRBJ2-3; 12 nucleotides match TRBD2. Losses at the gene ends were 5 bases for V and 5 bases for J; bases not matched to a gene: 8. Germline-derived CDR1 and CDR2 are MRHNA and SNTAGT. This CDR3 spans 16 amino acids. The CDR3: CASSPLAGGTIDTQYF. The CDR3 DNA sequence: TGTGCCAGCAGTCCCCTAGCGGGGGGGACCATAGATACGCAGTATTTT.

The chain links TRBV7-2 to TRBJ1-2; TRBD1 agrees at 7 bases. Trimming cost V 2 bases and J 4 bases; bases outside gene matches: 7. This CDR3 spans 15 amino acids. In germline, CDR1 is SGHTA, CDR2 FQGNSA. The CDR3 coding sequence is TGTGCCAGCAGCTTATTGATAGGGGGCTCCTATGGCTACACCTTC. Translating it yields CASSLLIGGSYGYTF.

The V and J genes are TRBV12-3 or TRBV12-4 and TRBJ1-5; D call uncertain. The V end was cut by 7 bases, the J end by 3 bases, with 13 bases between. This CDR3 is built from 14 residues. CDR3 sequence: CASTSGDVNQPQHF. CDR3 coding DNA: TGTGCCAGCACCTCCGGGGATGTCAATCAGCCCCAGCATTTT.

Only a few counts were recorded for this clonotype. This sequence joins TRBV27 and TRBJ2-4; D not certain. The DNA end is a closer match to TRBJ2-7, so the J assignment may be wrong. Germline V lookup: CDR1 MNHEY, CDR2 SMNVEV (reference sequence). This CDR3 is 14 amino acids long. The CDR3 DNA sequence: TGTGCCAGCAGTTTCCTACAGTCCGACTACGAGCAGTACTTC. Its translation is CASSFLQSDYEQYF.

This chain uses TRBV6-5 with TRBJ2-2; D is unclear. The V gene lost 0 bases and the J gene lost 2 bases, with 13 bases spanning the gap. The CDR3 contains 17 residues. Per germline, CDR1 MNHEY and CDR2 SVGAGI. CDR3 sequence: CASSYSLGLPNTGELFF. DNA for the CDR3: TGTGCCAGCAGTTACTCATTGGGCTTACCTAACACCGGGGAGCTGTTTTTT.

This chain links TRBV7-3 with TRBJ2-1; TRBD1 is a possible D gene (5 bases). This CDR3 contains 13 residues. The V gene lost 5 bases and the J gene lost 4 bases, with 9 bases spanning the gap. In germline, CDR1 is SGHTA, CDR2 FQGTGA. The DNA of the CDR3 is TGTGCCAGCAGCGTGGACACTTACAATGAGCAGTTCTTC. It specifies CASSVDTYNEQFF.

This sequence joins TRBV12-3 or TRBV12-4 and TRBJ2-4, with a weak D call TRBD1 (5 bases). The better agreement between TRBJ2-7 and the DNA end casts doubt on the J call. The CDR3 extends over 14 amino acids. The CDR3 protein is CASSLESRVYEQYF. The CDR3 DNA reads as TGTGCCAGCAGTTTAGAATCCAGGGTTTACGAGCAGTACTTC.

This clonotype has just a few counts. The chain has TRBV11-2 and TRBJ1-2, with D hard to call. The length of the CDR3 is 15 residues. Trimming cost V 1 base and J 0 bases, with 9 bases left between them. Germline CDR1 SGHAT, CDR2 FQNNGV. The CDR3 bases are TGTGCCAGCAGCTTAGTTTCAGGCTCTAACTATGGCTACACCTTC. Its protein is CASSLVSGSNYGYTF. The variable domain in full, with the rest retrieved from reference TRBV11-2 and TRBJ1-2, is EAGVAQSPRYKIIEKRQSVAFWCNPISGHATLYWYQQILGQGPKLLIQFQNNGVVDDSQLPKDRFSAERLKGVDSTLKIQPAKLEDSAVYLCASSLVSGSNYGYTFGSGTRLTVV.

V is TRBV4-2 and J is TRBJ2-7; D not resolved. Germline CDR1 is LGHNA and CDR2 is YNFKEQ. There are 14 residues in the CDR3. V was shortened by 4 bases and J by 3 bases, with 13 bases between the two germline ends. The CDR3 nucleotides are TGTGCCAGCAGCCCTTCGGTCGGCGGCTACGAGCAGTACTTC. Translation gives CASSPSVGGYEQYF.

This clonotype was detected a few times. This chain joins TRBV6-5 and TRBJ1-2; tentatively, D is TRBD1 (6 bases). Germline V gene sequence: CDR1 MNHEY, CDR2 SVGAGI. V gave up 6 bases and J gave up 0 bases, with 11 bases separating them. The CDR3 has 14 residues. The chain's CDR3 is CASSSGAANYGYTF. The CDR3, as DNA: TGTGCCAGCAGCTCGGGGGCCGCTAACTATGGCTACACCTTC.

This chain joins TRBV3-1 and TRBJ2-5; 8 bases are a match to TRBD2. The CDR3 covers 16 residues. From germline, CDR1 is LGHDT and CDR2 YNNKEL (reference sequence). V lost 3 bases and J lost 2; bases outside the gene matches: 8. CDR3 region: CASSQGLVGNQETQYF. CDR3 nucleotide sequence: TGTGCCAGCAGCCAGGGACTAGTGGGGAATCAAGAGACCCAGTACTTC.

Comment on this clonotype: A read error may explain this, as a much larger clone is one base away. The rearrangement joins TRBV4-1 to TRBJ2-5; no clear D gene. The J call could be wrong; TRBJ2-1 is a better fit for the DNA end. The CDR3 consists of 11 residues. Germline V CDR1 and CDR2: MGHRA, YSYEKL. The CDR3 region is CASSWKETQFF. DNA of the CDR3: TGCGCCAGCTCGTGGAAAGAGACCCAGTTCTTC.

The chain couples TRBV4-2 to TRBJ2-5; D gene unclear. Germline CDR1 LGHNA, CDR2 YNFKEQ. The CDR3 is 16 residues long. The germline V and J ends were trimmed by 2 bases and 1 base, with 14 bases remaining between them. Here the CDR3 DNA reads TGTGCCAGCAGCCAAAGCAGGTCATCTTCCCAAGAGACCCAGTACTTC. Its protein is CASSQSRSSSQETQYF.

The chain links TRBV7-9 to TRBJ1-1; D gene uncertain. Per germline, CDR1 SEHNR and CDR2 FQNEAQ (reference sequence). Trimming removed 1 base from V and 6 bases from J, with 9 bases in between. The CDR3 consists of 13 residues. This CDR3 reads CASSLVYASEAFF. CDR3 DNA: TGTGCCAGCAGCTTAGTATATGCCTCTGAAGCTTTCTTT. Full variable domain (rest looked up from reference TRBV7-9 and TRBJ1-1): DTGVSQNPRHKITKRGQNVTFRCDPISEHNRLYWYRQTLGQGPEFLTYFQNEAQLEKSRLLSDRFSAERPKGSFSTLEIQRTEQGDSAMYLCASSLVYASEAFFGQGTRLTVV.

This clonotype was detected only a few times. This chain connects TRBV6-2 or TRBV6-3 to TRBJ2-1; D is unclear. From germline, CDR1 is MNHEY and CDR2 SVGEGT. The CDR3 loop spans 14 amino acids. V dropped 3 bases and J dropped 3 bases, with 9 bases sitting between them. The CDR3 nucleotides read TGTGCCAGCAGTTATCCCGTGGGCTACAATGAGCAGTTCTTC. Translating gives CASSYPVGYNEQFF.

Comments on this clonotype: A much larger clone differs from this one at a single base, so this may be a read error. J is TRBJ2-1 and V is TRBV29-1, with TRBD2 matching 9 bases. From germline, CDR1 is SQVTM and CDR2 ANQGSEA. This CDR3 spans 14 amino acids. V shed 7 bases and J 4 bases; nucleotides not matched to a gene: 8. CDR3 DNA: TGCAGCGGCGTGCGTAGCGGGGGATACAATGAGCAGTTCTTC. Protein product: CSGVRSGGYNEQFF.

This clonotype was recorded a few times. The chain joins TRBV3-1 to TRBJ2-3; 7 positions agree with TRBD1. The CDR3 runs 15 residues. Germline CDR1 reads LGHDT; CDR2 reads YNNKEL (reference sequence). Trimming at V came to 2 bases and at J to 1 base, leaving 3 bases not matched to a gene. The CDR3 DNA reads as TGTGCCAGCAGCCAATACGACAGGGGCACAGATACGCAGTATTTT. It is translated as CASSQYDRGTDTQYF.

The rearrangement links TRBV29-1 to TRBJ2-3, with unresolved D. V was trimmed by 1 base and J by 5 bases, leaving 7 bases between them. Germline V gene data show CDR1 as SQVTM and CDR2 as ANQGSEA. The length of the CDR3 is 12 residues. CDR3 amino acids: CSVEVTGDTQYF. The CDR3 DNA is TGCAGCGTTGAAGTCACCGGAGATACGCAGTATTTT.

The gene calls are TRBV10-3 and TRBJ1-5, with TRBD1 matching 10 bases. The V segment lost 2 bases and the J segment 6 bases; nucleotides outside the gene matches: 7. The CDR3 length is 16 residues. Germline V gene lookup returns CDR1 ENHRY and CDR2 SYGVKD. CDR3 residues: CAISERGTGETQPQHF. CDR3 DNA: TGTGCCATCAGTGAGCGCGGGACAGGGGAAACTCAGCCCCAGCATTTT.

The rearrangement joins TRBV6-5 to TRBJ2-1; D unresolved. Trimming left V 1 base short and J 4 bases short, with 20 bases between. Germline CDR1 is MNHEY and CDR2 is SVGAGI. This CDR3 spans 18 amino acids. This CDR3 reads CASSYFSPSGRGYNEQFF. The CDR3 DNA reads as TGTGCCAGCAGTTACTTTTCGCCGTCAGGAAGAGGATACAATGAGCAGTTCTTC.

The chain carries TRBV15 and TRBJ2-4; D could derive from TRBD1 or TRBD2 (5 bases each). The assigned J gene may be wrong: the sequence end matches TRBJ2-7 better. Germline values: CDR1 LNHNV, CDR2 YYDKDF (reference sequence). There are 15 residues in the CDR3. This CDR3 reads CATSRARDDTYEQYF. The CDR3 DNA sequence: TGTGCCACCAGCAGAGCCCGGGACGACACCTACGAGCAGTACTTC.

This rearrangement joins TRBV4-2 to TRBJ1-3; no firm D call. CDR1 is LGHNA and CDR2 is YNFKEQ in the germline V gene. The CDR3 extends over 16 amino acids. Trimming took off 0 bases at V and 3 bases at J, with 12 bases between the two ends. The CDR3 DNA sequence: TGTGCCAGCAGCCAAGACAGCTCTGCGCTTGGAAACACCATATATTTT. It encodes CASSQDSSALGNTIYF.

This clonotype was observed a few times. The genes are TRBV12-3 or TRBV12-4 and TRBJ1-2; TRBD1 is a possible D gene (6 bases). This CDR3 comprises 12 residues. Trimming removed 6 bases at V and 8 bases at J, with 13 bases between. The CDR3 protein is CASSPDGQGYTF. Here the CDR3 DNA reads TGTGCCAGCAGCCCAGACGGACAGGGCTACACCTTC.

The chain combines TRBV7-8 with TRBJ2-7, with TRBD2 as a possible D gene (5 bases). Trimming removed 7 bases at V and 7 bases at J, with 23 bases between. The germline CDR1 and CDR2 sequences are SGHVS and FQNEAQ. The CDR3 is 15 amino acids. This chain's CDR3 is CASIPGTATRGEQYF. The CDR3 DNA reads TGTGCCAGCATCCCTGGAACCGCGACCCGAGGGGAGCAGTACTTC.

The chain employs TRBV20-1 and TRBJ1-5; D gene ambiguous. CDR1 DFQATT and CDR2 SNEGSKA come from the germline V gene (reference sequence). CDR3 size: 13 residues. Trimming took off 5 bases at V and 1 base at J, with 9 bases between the two ends. CDR3 coding DNA: TGCAGTGCTCTCAGTGAGAGCAATCAGCCCCAGCATTTT. As protein: CSALSESNQPQHF.